This T cell receptor (beta chain) is drawn from a study of Tregs in tolerant kidney transplant recipients. Broader study findings: Activated donor B cell expansion appeared to reveal the most relevant donor-specific TCRbeta repertoire. Nucleotide sequences could not be compared across some patients' samples due to primer changes.

Produced via immunoSEQ multiplex PCR; TCRdb's table is partial and in-frame only. The sample has 50,000 to 65,000 clones. This CDR3 has 14 residues. Trimming cost V 5 bases and J 7 bases, with 14 bases left between them. Germline V CDR1 and CDR2: SEHNR, FQNEAQ (reference sequence). About this clone itself: Its target is not known. The read terminates 3 residues before the CDR3 end, so the remaining end is supplied by the germline J gene.

The gene calls are TRBV7-9 and TRBJ1-4; D might be TRBD1 (6 bases). Sequencing was performed on CD4+ T cells from blood, taken before the transplant. The source of this sequence is a human donor who received a combined kidney and bone marrow transplant. Incomplete CDR3 DNA: TGTGCCAGCAGCCCGGGACAAGGTCGTGAAAAA. Its protein is CASSPGQGREK. The full-length CDR3 reads as CASSPGQGREKLFF.